The entry below gives a single T cell receptor beta chain sequence along with its context. These data originate in a study of blood T cell repertoires in COVID-19. For the study at large: Samples came from the United States, Italy and Spain, spanning acute and convalescent COVID-19.

Original processing notes: Researchers report that nucleated cell counts were estimated from reference gene primer amplification. Here immunoSEQ multiplex PCR was the method, and the copy in TCRdb shows in-frame clones only, minus some. V, J and clone size are taken as reported in that table, and D and trimming were inferred from the DNA itself. Of under 200,000 clones listed, about 80% are singletons. From germline, CDR1 is LNHDA and CDR2 SQIVND (reference sequence). The CDR3 has 17 residues. After removal of 4 bases from V and 0 bases from J, the junction contained 9 bases not matched to a gene. Sequencing was performed on peripheral blood. This TCR derives from a man between 65 and 85 years old with active or convalescent COVID-19. The rearrangement links TRBV19 to TRBJ2-4; 7 nucleotides align to TRBD1. The CDR3 DNA reads TGTGCCAGTAGTACAAGACAGGGAATATTAGCCAAAAACATTCAGTACTTC. Protein: CASSTRQGILAKNIQYF.